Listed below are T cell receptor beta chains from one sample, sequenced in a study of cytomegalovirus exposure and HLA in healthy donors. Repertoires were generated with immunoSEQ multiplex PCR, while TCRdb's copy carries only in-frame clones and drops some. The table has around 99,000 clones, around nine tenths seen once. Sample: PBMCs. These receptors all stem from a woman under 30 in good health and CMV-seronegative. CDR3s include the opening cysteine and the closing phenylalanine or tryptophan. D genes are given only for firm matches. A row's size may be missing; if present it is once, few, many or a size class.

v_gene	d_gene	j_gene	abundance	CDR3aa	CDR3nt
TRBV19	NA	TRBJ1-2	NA	CASSISRGYGYTF	TGTGCCAGTAGTATTAGTCGGGGCTATGGCTACACCTTC
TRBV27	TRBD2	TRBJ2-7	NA	CASRRTSGSNSYEQYF	TGTGCCAGCCGACGGACTAGCGGGAGTAATTCCTACGAGCAGTACTTC
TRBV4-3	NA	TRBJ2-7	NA	CASSRTVPKSLSYEQYF	TGCGCCAGCAGCCGGACAGTGCCAAAGTCCCTTTCCTACGAGCAGTACTTC
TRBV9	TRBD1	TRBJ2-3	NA	CASSPGQLTDTQYF	TGTGCCAGCAGCCCGGGACAGCTCACAGATACGCAGTATTTT
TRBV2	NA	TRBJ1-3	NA	CASRTGTSGNTIYF	TGTGCCAGCAGAACAGGGACCTCTGGAAACACCATATATTTT
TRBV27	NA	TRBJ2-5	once	CASRSVSETQYF	TGTGCCAGCAGGAGTGTTTCGGAGACCCAGTACTTC
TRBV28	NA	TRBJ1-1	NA	CASSLGVTEAFF	TGTGCCAGCAGTTTAGGAGTCACTGAAGCTTTCTTT
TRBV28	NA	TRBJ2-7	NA	CASQPQGPGEQYF	TGTGCCAGCCAACCACAGGGCCCAGGGGAGCAGTACTTC
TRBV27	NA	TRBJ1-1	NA	CASSSTLGGSTEAFF	TGTGCCAGCAGTTCGACCTTGGGGGGGTCCACTGAAGCTTTCTTT
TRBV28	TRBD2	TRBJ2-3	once	CASSPSGGAPTQYF	TGTGCCAGCAGTCCCAGCGGGGGGGCCCCTACGCAGTATTTT